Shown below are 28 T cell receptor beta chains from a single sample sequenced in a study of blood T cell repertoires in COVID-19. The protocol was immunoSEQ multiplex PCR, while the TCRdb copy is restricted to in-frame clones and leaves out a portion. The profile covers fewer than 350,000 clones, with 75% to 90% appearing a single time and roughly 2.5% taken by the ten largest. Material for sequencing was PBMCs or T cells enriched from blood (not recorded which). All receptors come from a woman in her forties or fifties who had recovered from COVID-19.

Here the CDR3 reads CASSADKVSTDTQYF. DNA of the CDR3: TGCGCCAGCAGTGCGGACAAGGTCAGCACAGATACGCAGTATTTT. The gene calls are TRBV10-1 and TRBJ2-3, with a possible D match to TRBD1 (5 bases). This CDR3 contains 15 residues. Germline V CDR1 and CDR2: WNHNN, SYGVQD (reference sequence). Trimming pared 4 bases from V and 0 bases from J, leaving 11 bases between.

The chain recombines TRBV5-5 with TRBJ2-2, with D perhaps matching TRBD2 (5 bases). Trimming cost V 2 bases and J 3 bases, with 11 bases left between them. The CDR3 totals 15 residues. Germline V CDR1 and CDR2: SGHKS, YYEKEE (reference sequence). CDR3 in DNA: TGTGCCAGCAGCTTAGCGGAGACTGACACCGGGGAGCTGTTTTTT. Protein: CASSLAETDTGELFF.

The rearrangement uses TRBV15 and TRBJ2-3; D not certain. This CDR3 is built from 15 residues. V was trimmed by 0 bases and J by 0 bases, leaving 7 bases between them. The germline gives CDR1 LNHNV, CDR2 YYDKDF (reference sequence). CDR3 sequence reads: CATSRDWRSTDTQYF. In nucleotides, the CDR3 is TGTGCCACCAGCAGAGATTGGCGGAGCACAGATACGCAGTATTTT.

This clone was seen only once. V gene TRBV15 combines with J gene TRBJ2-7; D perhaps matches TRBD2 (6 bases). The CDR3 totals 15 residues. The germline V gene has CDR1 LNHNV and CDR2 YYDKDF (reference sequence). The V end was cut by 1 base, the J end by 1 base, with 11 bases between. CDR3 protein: CATSRGEAGSYEQYF. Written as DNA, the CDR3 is TGTGCCACCAGCAGAGGGGAGGCAGGGTCCTACGAGCAGTACTTC.

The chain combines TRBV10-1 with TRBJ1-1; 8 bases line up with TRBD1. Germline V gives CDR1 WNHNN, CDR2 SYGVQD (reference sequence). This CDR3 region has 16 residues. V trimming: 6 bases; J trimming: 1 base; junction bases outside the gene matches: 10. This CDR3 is CASSLTLTGANTEAFF. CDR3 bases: TGCGCCAGCAGCTTGACATTGACAGGGGCGAACACTGAAGCTTTCTTT.

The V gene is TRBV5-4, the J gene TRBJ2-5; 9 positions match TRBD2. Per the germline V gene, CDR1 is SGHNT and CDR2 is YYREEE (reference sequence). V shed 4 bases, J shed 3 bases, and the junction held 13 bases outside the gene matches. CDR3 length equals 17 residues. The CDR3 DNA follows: TGTGCCAGCAGCAACCGAGCGGGGGGCACTCCCAAAGAGACCCAGTACTTC. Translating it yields CASSNRAGGTPKETQYF. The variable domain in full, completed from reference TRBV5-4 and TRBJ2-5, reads ETGVTQSPTHLIKTRGQQVTLRCSSQSGHNTVSWYQQALGQGPQFIFQYYREEENGRGNFPPRFSGLQFPNYSSELNVNALELDDSALYLCASSNRAGGTPKETQYFGPGTRLLVL.

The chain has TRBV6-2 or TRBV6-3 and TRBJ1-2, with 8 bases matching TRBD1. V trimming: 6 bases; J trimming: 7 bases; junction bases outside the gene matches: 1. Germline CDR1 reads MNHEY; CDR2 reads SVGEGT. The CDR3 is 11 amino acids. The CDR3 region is CASSDRGGYTF. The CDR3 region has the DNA TGTGCCAGCAGCGACAGGGGTGGCTACACCTTC.

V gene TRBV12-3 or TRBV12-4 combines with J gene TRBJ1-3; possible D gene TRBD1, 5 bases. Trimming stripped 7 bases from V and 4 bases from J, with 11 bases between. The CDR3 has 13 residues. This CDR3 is CASTIAGGNTIYF. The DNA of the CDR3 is TGTGCCAGCACCATCGCAGGGGGAAACACCATATATTTT.

The CDR3 here is CASSADTIGNSPLHF. DNA for the CDR3: TGTGCCAGCAGCGCTGACACCATCGGTAATTCACCCCTCCACTTT. The V gene is TRBV5-6, the J gene TRBJ1-6; no firm D call. The germline gives CDR1 SGHDT, CDR2 YYEEEE. The CDR3 contains 15 residues. Trimming took 4 bases from V and 6 from J, leaving 14 bases between them.

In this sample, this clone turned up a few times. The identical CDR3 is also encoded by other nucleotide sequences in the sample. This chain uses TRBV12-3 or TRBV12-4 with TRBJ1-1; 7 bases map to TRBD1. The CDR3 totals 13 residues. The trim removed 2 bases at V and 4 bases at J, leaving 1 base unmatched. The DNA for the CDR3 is TGTGCCAGCAGTTTACAGGGGGGCACTGAAGCTTTCTTT. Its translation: CASSLQGGTEAFF.

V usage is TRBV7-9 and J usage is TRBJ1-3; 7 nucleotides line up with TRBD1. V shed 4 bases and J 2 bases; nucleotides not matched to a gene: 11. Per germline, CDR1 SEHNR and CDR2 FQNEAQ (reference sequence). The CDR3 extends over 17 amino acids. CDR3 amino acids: CASSWYRDSSTGNTIYF. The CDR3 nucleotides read TGTGCCAGCAGCTGGTACAGGGACAGTAGTACTGGAAACACCATATATTTT. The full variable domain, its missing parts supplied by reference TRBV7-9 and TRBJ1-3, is DTGVSQNPRHKITKRGQNVTFRCDPISEHNRLYWYRQTLGQGPEFLTYFQNEAQLEKSRLLSDRFSAERPKGSFSTLEIQRTEQGDSAMYLCASSWYRDSSTGNTIYFGEGSWLTVV.

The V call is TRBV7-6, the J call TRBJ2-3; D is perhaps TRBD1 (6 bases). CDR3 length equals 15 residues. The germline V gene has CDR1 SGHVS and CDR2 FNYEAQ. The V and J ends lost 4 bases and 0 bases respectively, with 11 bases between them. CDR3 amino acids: CASSWGTSSTDTQYF. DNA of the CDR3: TGTGCCAGCAGCTGGGGGACATCTAGCACAGATACGCAGTATTTT.

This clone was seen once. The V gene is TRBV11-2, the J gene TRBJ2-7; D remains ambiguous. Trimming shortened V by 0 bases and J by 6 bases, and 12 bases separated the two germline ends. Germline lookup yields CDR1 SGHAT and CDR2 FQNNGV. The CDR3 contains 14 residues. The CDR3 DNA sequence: TGTGCCAGCAGCTTAGATCTTTGGCTTTCCGAGCAGTACTTC. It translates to CASSLDLWLSEQYF.

CDR3 DNA: TGTGCCAGCAGCATAGGACAGGGAGGAGTGGGGCCCCAGCATTTT. Translation gives CASSIGQGGVGPQHF. The rearrangement links TRBV2 to TRBJ1-5; 8 nucleotides match TRBD1. J was trimmed by 9 bases and V by 6 bases; bases with no gene match: 13. Germline V gene lookup returns CDR1 SNHLY and CDR2 FYNNEI. The CDR3 has 15 residues.

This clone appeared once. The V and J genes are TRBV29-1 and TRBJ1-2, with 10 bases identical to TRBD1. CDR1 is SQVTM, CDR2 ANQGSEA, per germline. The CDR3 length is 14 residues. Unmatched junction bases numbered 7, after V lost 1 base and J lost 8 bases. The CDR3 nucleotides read TGCAGCGTTGAAGGTTCGACAGGGGGCTTGGGCTACACCTTC. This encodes CSVEGSTGGLGYTF.

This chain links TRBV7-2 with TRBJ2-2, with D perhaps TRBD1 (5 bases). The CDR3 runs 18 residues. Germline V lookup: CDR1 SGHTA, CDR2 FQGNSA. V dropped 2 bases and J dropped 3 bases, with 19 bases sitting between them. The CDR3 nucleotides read TGTGCCAGCAGCTTAAGAGGACAAAGCAGGGTGGACACCGGGGAGCTGTTTTTT. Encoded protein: CASSLRGQSRVDTGELFF. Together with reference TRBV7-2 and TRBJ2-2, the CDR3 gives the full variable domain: GAGVSQSPSNKVTEKGKDVELRCDPISGHTALYWYRQSLGQGLEFLIYFQGNSAPDKSGLPSDRFSAERTGGSVSTLTIQRTQQEDSAVYLCASSLRGQSRVDTGELFFGEGSRLTVL.

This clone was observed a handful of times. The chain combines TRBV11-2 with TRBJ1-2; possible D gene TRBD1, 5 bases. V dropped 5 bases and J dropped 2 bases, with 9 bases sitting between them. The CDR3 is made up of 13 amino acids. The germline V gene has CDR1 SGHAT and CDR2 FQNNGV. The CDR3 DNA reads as TGTGCCAGCAGCCGGGGGGTAAACTATGGCTACACCTTC. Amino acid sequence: CASSRGVNYGYTF.

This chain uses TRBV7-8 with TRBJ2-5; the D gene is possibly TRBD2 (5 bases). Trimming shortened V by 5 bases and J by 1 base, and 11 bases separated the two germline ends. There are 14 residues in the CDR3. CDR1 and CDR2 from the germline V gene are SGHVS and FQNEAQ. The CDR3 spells CASSPTRVQETQYF. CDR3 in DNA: TGTGCCAGCAGCCCCACTAGGGTCCAAGAGACCCAGTACTTC.

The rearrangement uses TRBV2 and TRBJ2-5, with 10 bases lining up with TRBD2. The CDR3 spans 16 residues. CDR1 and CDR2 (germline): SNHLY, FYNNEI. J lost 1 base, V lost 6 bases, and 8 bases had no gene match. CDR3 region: CASRERRLAGQETQYF. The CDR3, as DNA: TGTGCCAGCAGAGAGAGACGACTAGCGGGCCAAGAGACCCAGTACTTC.

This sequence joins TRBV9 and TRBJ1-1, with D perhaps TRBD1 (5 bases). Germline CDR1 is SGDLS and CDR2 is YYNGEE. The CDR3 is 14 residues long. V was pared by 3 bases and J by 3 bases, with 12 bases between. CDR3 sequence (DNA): TGTGCCAGCAGCGCCACAGGTGGGGACACTGAAGCTTTCTTT. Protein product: CASSATGGDTEAFF.

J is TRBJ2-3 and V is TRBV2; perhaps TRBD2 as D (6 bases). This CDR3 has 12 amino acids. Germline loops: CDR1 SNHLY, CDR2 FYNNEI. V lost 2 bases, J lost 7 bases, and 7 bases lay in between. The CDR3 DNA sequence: TGTGCCAGCAGTGAAAGGGACTATACGCAGTATTTT. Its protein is CASSERDYTQYF.

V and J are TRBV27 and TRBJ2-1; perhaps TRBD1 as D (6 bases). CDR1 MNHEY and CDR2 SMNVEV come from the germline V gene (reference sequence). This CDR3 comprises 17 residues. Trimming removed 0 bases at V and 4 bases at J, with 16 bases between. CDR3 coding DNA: TGTGCCAGCAGTTTATCTTTAGCGAGAGGGGGATACAATGAGCAGTTCTTC. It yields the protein CASSLSLARGGYNEQFF.

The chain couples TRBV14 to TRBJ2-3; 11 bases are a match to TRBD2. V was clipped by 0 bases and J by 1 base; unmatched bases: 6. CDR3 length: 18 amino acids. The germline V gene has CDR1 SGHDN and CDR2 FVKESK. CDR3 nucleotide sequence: TGTGCCAGCAGCCAAGAAAACATAGCGGGGGGGCGCACAGATACGCAGTATTTT. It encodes CASSQENIAGGRTDTQYF.

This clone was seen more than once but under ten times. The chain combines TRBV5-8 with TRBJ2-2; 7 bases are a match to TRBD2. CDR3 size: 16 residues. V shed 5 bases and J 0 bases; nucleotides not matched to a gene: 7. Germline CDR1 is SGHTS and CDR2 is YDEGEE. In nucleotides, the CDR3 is TGTGCCAGCAGGTTCAGCGGGGTAACGAACACCGGGGAGCTGTTTTTT. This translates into CASRFSGVTNTGELFF.

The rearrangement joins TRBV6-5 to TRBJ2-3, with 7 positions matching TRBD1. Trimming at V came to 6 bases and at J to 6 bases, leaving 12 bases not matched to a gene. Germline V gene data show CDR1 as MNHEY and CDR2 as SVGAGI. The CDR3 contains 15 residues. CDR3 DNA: TGTGCCAGCAGCATGGTGACAGGGAGCTCCGATACGCAGTATTTT. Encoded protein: CASSMVTGSSDTQYF.

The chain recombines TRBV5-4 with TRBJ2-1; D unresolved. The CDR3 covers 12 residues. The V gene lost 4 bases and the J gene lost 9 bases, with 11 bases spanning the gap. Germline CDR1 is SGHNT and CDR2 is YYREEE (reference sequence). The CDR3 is CASSPSSGEQFF. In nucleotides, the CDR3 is TGTGCCAGCAGCCCGAGTTCCGGTGAGCAGTTCTTC.

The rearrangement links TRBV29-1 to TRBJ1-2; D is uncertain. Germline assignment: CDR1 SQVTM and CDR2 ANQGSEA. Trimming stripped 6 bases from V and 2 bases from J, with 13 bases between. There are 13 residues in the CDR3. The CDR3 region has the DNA TGCAGCGTGGATCACCACAGAAACTATGGCTACACCTTC. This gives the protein CSVDHHRNYGYTF.

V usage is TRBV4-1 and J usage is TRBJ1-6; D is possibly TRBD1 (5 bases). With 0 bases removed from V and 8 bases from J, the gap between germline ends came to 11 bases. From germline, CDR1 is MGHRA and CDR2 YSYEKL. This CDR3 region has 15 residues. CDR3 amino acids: CASSQDTGAYSPLHF. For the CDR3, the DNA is TGCGCCAGCAGCCAAGACACAGGCGCATATTCACCCCTCCACTTT.